This TCR beta chain was observed in a study of blood T cells in healthy people across ages. It was with a sample-barcoded 5' primer and a J-beta primer mix that a second PCR of roughly 7 to 12 cycles was run. One entry per CDR3 protein results from TCRdb running MiXCR on the 5' RACE reads. This sample has hundreds of thousands of distinct CDR3 sequences, with roughly 25% found just once. The CDR3 consists of 16 residues. Germline V CDR1 and CDR2: SGHTS, YDEGEE. Broader study findings: Diversity was higher, and naive CD4+ cells more numerous, in long-lived donors than in aged donors.

As regards this clonotype: No antigen is known for it. The junction does not match germline at one end; this may be a read error.

This sample also belongs to another study, concerning T cells of mothers and their children.

The receptor comes from a boy younger than 18 in good health. The chain couples TRBV5-8 to TRBJ2-5; D possibly corresponds to TRBD2 (5 bases). The sequencing sample was made of blood. CDR3 coding DNA: TGTGCCGGCAGCTTTTCGTCTGGAGGAAGTGGAGAGACCCAGTACTTC. This translates into CAGSFSSGGSGETQYF.